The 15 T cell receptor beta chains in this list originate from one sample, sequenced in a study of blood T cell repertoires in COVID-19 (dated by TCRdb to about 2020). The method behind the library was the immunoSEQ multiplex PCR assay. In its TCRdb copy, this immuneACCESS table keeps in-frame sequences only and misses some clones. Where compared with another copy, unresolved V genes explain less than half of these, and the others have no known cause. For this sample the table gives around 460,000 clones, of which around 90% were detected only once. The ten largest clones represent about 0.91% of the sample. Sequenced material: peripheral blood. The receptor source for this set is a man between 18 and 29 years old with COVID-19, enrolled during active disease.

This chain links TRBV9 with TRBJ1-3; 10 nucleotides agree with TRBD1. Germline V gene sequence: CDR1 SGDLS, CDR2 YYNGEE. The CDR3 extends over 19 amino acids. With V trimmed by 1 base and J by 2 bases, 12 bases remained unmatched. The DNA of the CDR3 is TGTGCCAGCAGCGTACAACCGGGGACAGGGGTAGGAACTGGAAACACCATATATTTT. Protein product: CASSVQPGTGVGTGNTIYF.

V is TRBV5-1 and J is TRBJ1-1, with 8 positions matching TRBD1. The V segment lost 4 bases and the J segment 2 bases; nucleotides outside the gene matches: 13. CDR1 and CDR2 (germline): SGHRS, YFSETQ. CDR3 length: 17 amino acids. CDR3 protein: CASSPGLGQGANTEAFF. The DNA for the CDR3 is TGCGCCAGCAGCCCGGGGTTAGGGCAGGGGGCAAACACTGAAGCTTTCTTT.

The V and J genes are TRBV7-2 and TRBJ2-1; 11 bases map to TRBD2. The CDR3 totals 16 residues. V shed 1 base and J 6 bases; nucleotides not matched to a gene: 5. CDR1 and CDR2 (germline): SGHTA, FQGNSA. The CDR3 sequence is CASSLVGTSGANEQFF. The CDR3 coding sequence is TGTGCCAGCAGCTTAGTTGGGACTAGCGGAGCCAATGAGCAGTTCTTC.

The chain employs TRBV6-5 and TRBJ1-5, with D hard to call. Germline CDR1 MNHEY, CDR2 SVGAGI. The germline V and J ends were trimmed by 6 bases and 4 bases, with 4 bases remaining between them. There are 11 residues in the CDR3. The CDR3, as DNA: TGTGCCAGCAGCATTAATCAGCCCCAGCATTTT. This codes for CASSINQPQHF.

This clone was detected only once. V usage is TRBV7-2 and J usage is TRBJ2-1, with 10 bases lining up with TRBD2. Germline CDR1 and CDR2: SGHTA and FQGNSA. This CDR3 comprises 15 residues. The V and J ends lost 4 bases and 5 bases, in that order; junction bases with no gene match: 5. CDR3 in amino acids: CASSSGGLANNEQFF. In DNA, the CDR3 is TGTGCCAGCAGCTCCGGGGGACTAGCGAACAATGAGCAGTTCTTC.

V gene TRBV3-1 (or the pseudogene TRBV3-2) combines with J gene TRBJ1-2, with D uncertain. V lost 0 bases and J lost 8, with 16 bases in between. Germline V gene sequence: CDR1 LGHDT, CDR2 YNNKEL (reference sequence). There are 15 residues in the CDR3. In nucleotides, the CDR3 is TGTGCCAGCAGCCAAGATCAAACGTCTTGGGCCGGCTACACCTTC. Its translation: CASSQDQTSWAGYTF.

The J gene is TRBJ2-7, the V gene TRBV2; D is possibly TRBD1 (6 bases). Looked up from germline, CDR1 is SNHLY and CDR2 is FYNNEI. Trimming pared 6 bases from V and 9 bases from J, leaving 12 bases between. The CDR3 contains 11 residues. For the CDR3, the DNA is TGTGCCAGCAGACGCGAGGGGGTGCAGTACTTC. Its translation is CASRREGVQYF.

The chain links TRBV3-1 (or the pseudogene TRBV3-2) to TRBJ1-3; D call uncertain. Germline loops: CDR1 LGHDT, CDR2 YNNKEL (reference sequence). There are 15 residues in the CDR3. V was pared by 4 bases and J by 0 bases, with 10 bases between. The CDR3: CASSPLRSSGNTIYF. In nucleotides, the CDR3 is TGTGCCAGCAGCCCTCTCCGTAGCTCTGGAAACACCATATATTTT.

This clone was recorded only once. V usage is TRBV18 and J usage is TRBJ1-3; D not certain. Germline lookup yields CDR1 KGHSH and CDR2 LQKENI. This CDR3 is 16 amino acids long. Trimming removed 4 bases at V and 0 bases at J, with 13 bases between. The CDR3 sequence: CASSLAAPSSGNTIYF. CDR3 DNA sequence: TGTGCCAGCTCACTCGCGGCCCCGAGCTCTGGAAACACCATATATTTT.

The CDR3 loop reads CASSRQGRSSGNQPQHF. CDR3 nucleotides: TGTGCCAGCAGTCGGCAGGGAAGGTCTAGTGGCAATCAGCCCCAGCATTTT. This chain links TRBV27 with TRBJ1-5; possibly TRBD1 for D (5 bases). CDR1 and CDR2 from the germline V gene are MNHEY and SMNVEV (reference sequence). The CDR3 consists of 17 residues. Trimming removed 5 bases from V and 2 bases from J, with 19 bases in between.

CDR3 in DNA: TGTGCCAGCAGCCAAGTTGAGGATTACAATGAGCAGTTCTTC. It is translated as CASSQVEDYNEQFF. The chain uses TRBV4-2 and TRBJ2-1, with no clear D. The germline CDR1 and CDR2 sequences are LGHNA and YNFKEQ. V was pared by 1 base and J by 4 bases, with 8 bases between. The CDR3 runs to 14 residues.

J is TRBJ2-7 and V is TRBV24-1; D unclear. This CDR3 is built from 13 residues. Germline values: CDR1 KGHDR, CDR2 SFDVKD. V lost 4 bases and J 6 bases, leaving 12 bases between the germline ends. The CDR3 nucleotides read TGTGCCACCAGTGAATCAGGCTATGTCGAGCAGTACTTC. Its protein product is CATSESGYVEQYF.

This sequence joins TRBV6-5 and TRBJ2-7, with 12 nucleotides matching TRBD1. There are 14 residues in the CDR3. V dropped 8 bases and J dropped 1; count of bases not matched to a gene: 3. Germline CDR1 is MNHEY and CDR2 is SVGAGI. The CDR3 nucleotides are TGTGCCAGCCGGGACAGGGGGCTTTCCTACGAGCAGTACTTC. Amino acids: CASRDRGLSYEQYF.

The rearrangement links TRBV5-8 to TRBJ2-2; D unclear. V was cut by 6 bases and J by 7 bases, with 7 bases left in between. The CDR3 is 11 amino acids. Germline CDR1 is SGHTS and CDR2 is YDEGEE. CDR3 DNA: TGTGCCAGCACCCGGTACGGGGAGCTGTTTTTT. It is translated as CASTRYGELFF.

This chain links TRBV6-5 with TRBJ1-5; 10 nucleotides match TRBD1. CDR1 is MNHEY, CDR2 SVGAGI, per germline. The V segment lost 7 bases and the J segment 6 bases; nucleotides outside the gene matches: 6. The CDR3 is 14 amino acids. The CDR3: CASTIDRGLQPQHF. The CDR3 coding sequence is TGTGCCAGCACTATAGACAGGGGGCTTCAGCCCCAGCATTTT.